The clone carrying this T cell receptor beta chain has only one observation. The antigen is not known. This CDR3 contains 16 residues. V was cut by 5 bases and J by 3 bases, with 19 bases left in between. Germline V gives CDR1 LNHDA, CDR2 SQIVND (reference sequence). This entry comes from a study of cytomegalovirus exposure and HLA in healthy donors. Study overall: Unique TCR beta sequences numbering some 120 million came from some 200 million T cells in an earlier analysis. The study's findings and limits: CMV serostatus alone was available as immune exposure information. Most of the CMV-associated TCR beta chains (in a later analysis) appeared to be HLA-restricted. One variant, a missense change in DCLRE1C, was linked in a later analysis to TCR beta V- and J-gene trimming.

60 Vbeta and 13 Jbeta primers were used in PCR. Here immunoSEQ multiplex PCR was the method, and the copy in TCRdb shows in-frame clones only, minus some. The sample consists of more than 65,000 clones, roughly 70% of them appearing once. Sequenced input: PBMCs. The receptor was isolated from a man in his forties in good health and CMV-seronegative. This chain connects TRBV19 to TRBJ1-2, with D possibly matching TRBD1 (5 bases). The CDR3 is CASSPRFGQGDYGYTF. CDR3 nucleotide sequence: TGTGCCAGTAGTCCCCGGTTCGGGCAGGGTGACTATGGCTACACCTTC. Together with reference TRBV19 and TRBJ1-2, the CDR3 gives the full variable domain: DGGITQSPKYLFRKEGQNVTLSCEQNLNHDAMYWYRQDPGQGLRLIYYSQIVNDFQKGDIAEGYSVSREKKESFPLTVTSAQKNPTAFYLCASSPRFGQGDYGYTFGSGTRLTVV.